Here is one T cell receptor (beta chain) with its context. Its target is unknown. In germline, CDR1 is SGHTA, CDR2 FQGTGA. The CDR3 totals 16 residues. V shed 5 bases and J 1 base; nucleotides not matched to a gene: 9. These data are taken from a study of blood T cells in healthy people across ages. PBMCs numbering at least 6.5 million were isolated per sample. Study-level findings and limits: In long-lived donors, naive CD4+ cell counts and diversity exceeded those of aged donors.

Primed by a sample-barcoded 5' primer and a J-beta primer mix, a second PCR proceeded for about 6 to 12 cycles. TCRdb fed the 5' RACE reads into MiXCR, producing one record per CDR3 protein. The sample yields around 710,000 distinct CDR3 sequences, roughly 43% seen once. V and J are TRBV7-3 and TRBJ2-5; 8 nucleotides match TRBD2. This TCR came from an older woman in good health. The specimen sequenced was blood. Written as DNA, the CDR3 is TGTGCCAGCAGCACCGGGAGGGGGGGAATCCAAGAGACCCAGTACTTC. Encoded protein: CASSTGRGGIQETQYF.